Listed below are T cell receptor beta chains from one sample, sequenced in a study of Ad26.COV2.S vaccination and SARS-CoV-2 variants. Repertoires were generated with immunoSEQ multiplex PCR, while TCRdb's copy carries only in-frame clones and drops some. The data contain some 420,000 clones, 85% to 90% of them singletons. The sequencing used peripheral blood, collected in a trial of Ad26.COV2.S vaccine versus placebo. All receptors derive from a person aged 18-65 years who received the Ad26.COV2.S COVID-19 vaccine or a placebo. Both conserved end residues are part of each CDR3. A D gene is named only where the DNA matches it firmly. A row's size may be missing; if present it is once, few, many or a size class.

size,D,J,V,DNA,CDR3
-,-,TRBJ2-1,TRBV23-1,TGCGCCAGCAGTCAATTGGGTGAGCAGTTCTTC,CASSQLGEQFF
-,TRBD1,TRBJ2-7,TRBV11-2,TGTGCCAGCAGCCCGCCCAGGGGGTATAGCAGCCCCTACGAGCAGTACTTC,CASSPPRGYSSPYEQYF
-,-,TRBJ2-3,TRBV19,TGTGCCACCTGCAGGGGTAGCCCGGTGAGGGATACGCAGTATTTT,CATCRGSPVRDTQYF
few,TRBD1,TRBJ2-1,TRBV12-3/TRBV12-4,TGTGCCACCTCCGGGACAGGTAACAATGAGCAGTTCTTC,CATSGTGNNEQFF
-,-,TRBJ2-5,TRBV7-8,TGTGCCAGCAGCTTAGCGTTGGGGTACCAAGAGACCCAGTACTTC,CASSLALGYQETQYF
few,TRBD2,TRBJ2-7,TRBV19,TGTGCCAGCAAGACTAGCGGCGACGAGCAGTACTTC,CASKTSGDEQYF
-,-,TRBJ2-7,TRBV9,TGTGCCAGCAGCGTCGAGGTGGTGGGCGAGCAGTACTTC,CASSVEVVGEQYF
-,-,TRBJ1-5,TRBV4-1,TGCGCCAGCAGCCAAGACGCAGACAATCAGCCCCAGCATTTT,CASSQDADNQPQHF
-,-,TRBJ2-7,TRBV7-2,TGTGCCAGCAGCTTAGCTCCGGGAAGTGACGAGCAGTACTTC,CASSLAPGSDEQYF
-,-,TRBJ1-6,TRBV19,TGTGCCAGTAGTGCCCGGGACCCAGCCCATTCACCCCTCCACTTT,CASSARDPAHSPLHF
-,-,TRBJ2-5,TRBV6-2/TRBV6-3,TGTGCCAGCAGTCCCCTGGGCTATTACGAGACCCAGTACTTC,CASSPLGYYETQYF
-,-,TRBJ1-4,TRBV6-5,TGTGCCAGCAATTTCCTGGGAGAAAAACTGTTTTTT,CASNFLGEKLFF
-,-,TRBJ1-3,TRBV10-3,TGTGCCACCGCATCCTCTGGAAACACCATATATTTT,CATASSGNTIYF
-,TRBD1,TRBJ1-5,TRBV19,TGTGCCAGTAGTTCCGGGACAGGGGGCAATCAGCCCCAGCATTTT,CASSSGTGGNQPQHF
-,-,TRBJ1-6,TRBV19,TGTGCCAGTAGTATAGAATCCGGGGCTGGTTCACCCCTCCACTTT,CASSIESGAGSPLHF
-,-,TRBJ2-3,TRBV15,TGTGCCACCAGCGCGTCCTTCTCTAGCACAGATACGCAGTATTTT,CATSASFSSTDTQYF
-,-,TRBJ2-5,TRBV19,TGTGCCAGTAGCGGGGGACATCCGTACCAAGAGACCCAGTACTTC,CASSGGHPYQETQYF
once,-,TRBJ2-5,TRBV28,TGTGCCAGCAGGCCCCAGGGGACGGGGACCCAGTACTTC,CASRPQGTGTQYF
-,TRBD1,TRBJ2-4,TRBV28,TGTGCCAGCAGTTTACAACAGGGGGCGCCCATTCAGTACTTC,CASSLQQGAPIQYF
-,-,TRBJ2-2,TRBV11-2,TGTGCCAGCAGTATAGTCCACACGAACACCGGGGAGCTGTTTTTT,CASSIVHTNTGELFF
few,-,TRBJ1-2,TRBV2,TGTGCCAGCAGTGCTCAGGGGTTTACTAACTATGGCTACACCTTC,CASSAQGFTNYGYTF
-,TRBD1,TRBJ2-7,TRBV7-3,TGTGCCAGCAGCATGGGACAGGGGGAGGAGTACTTC,CASSMGQGEEYF
-,TRBD1,TRBJ1-4,TRBV28,TGTGCCAGCAGTTTATGGGGACAGACTAATGAAAAACTGTTTTTT,CASSLWGQTNEKLFF
once,TRBD1,TRBJ2-5,TRBV7-9,TGTGCCAGCAGCTCACGAGAGGACAGGGCGGAGACCCAGTACTTC,CASSSREDRAETQYF
-,-,TRBJ2-5,TRBV19,TGTGCCAGTAGTATATACGGGGAAGAGACCCAGTACTTC,CASSIYGEETQYF
once,-,TRBJ1-1,TRBV5-1,TGCGCCAGCAGCCTGCACGTGTCCGGGCCGCGGAACACTGAAGCTTTCTTT,CASSLHVSGPRNTEAFF
-,TRBD1,TRBJ2-3,TRBV30,TGTGCCTGGAGCCGGACAGGGGAGTTTACAGATACGCAGTATTTT,CAWSRTGEFTDTQYF